This T cell receptor beta chain appears in the sequencing data of a study of CD8 T cells in Susac syndrome. A single count supports this clonotype. The authors reverse transcribed roughly 0.5 to 1 ug RNA with random hexamers. TCRdb reprocessed the immunoSEQ multiplex PCR reads via MiXCR and lists one record per CDR3 protein. In the table there are fewer than 150,000 distinct CDR3 sequences, about 95% of which are singletons. V was pared by 2 bases and J by 1 base, with 2 bases of the junction left unmatched. Germline lookup yields CDR1 LGHNA and CDR2 YNFKEQ. The CDR3 is 16 residues long. This chain uses TRBV4-2 with TRBJ2-1; 10 bases are a match to TRBD2. The sequenced sample was CD4+ T cells from PBMCs. This sequence was found in a human donor in good health. The CDR3 loop is CASSQNSGRSYNEQFF. The CDR3 bases are TGTGCCAGCAGCCAAAATAGCGGGAGGTCCTACAATGAGCAGTTCTTC.